This TCR beta chain originates from a study of T cell responses to AZD1222 COVID-19 vaccine. The study, taken as a whole, reports: Of the AZD1222 recipients, only 5 or 6 were seropositive at baseline.

TCRdb's table, derived via immunoSEQ multiplex PCR, lists solely in-frame clones and lacks some. The data show tens of thousands of clones, about 88% seen once. The length of the CDR3 is 15 residues. CDR1 SGHTA and CDR2 FQGNSA come from the germline V gene. V lost 4 bases and J 6 bases, leaving 15 bases between the germline ends. As to this clone: Its specificity is unknown.

The rearrangement uses TRBV7-2 and TRBJ1-4; D uncertain. The source of this sequence is an adult in good health. The sequencing here drew on peripheral blood, taken on day 0 of AZD1222 vaccination. CDR3 nucleotide sequence: TGTGCCAGCAGCTCCCTCGGGATGCCGGATGAAAAACTGTTTTTT. It specifies CASSSLGMPDEKLFF.